These T cell receptor beta chains were read from a single sample in a study of T-cell memory formation after mild COVID-19. One entry per CDR3 protein results from TCRdb running MiXCR on the 5' RACE reads. The sample includes about 150,000 distinct CDR3 sequences, over 6% of them seen just once. What was sequenced was PBMCs or a T cell subset sorted from them (not recorded which). Receptor source: an adult woman who had mild COVID-19 (a few samples of this study predate the infection). Cell type and time point are not known. The CDR3 runs from the conserved cysteine through the conserved F or W. D genes are given only for firm matches. Clone size is given for some rows only: seen once, a few or many times, or a class if the clone is expanded.

>NA|14|TRBJ2-5|TRBV5-1|few
TGCGCCAGCAGCTTGGCGACTACTCAAGAGACCCAGTACTTC
CASSLATTQETQYF
>NA|18|TRBJ1-1|TRBV12-3/TRBV12-4|few
TGTGCCAGCAGTTTACGGGCGCGAATTTGGTGGGGTAACACTGAAGCTTTCTTT
CASSLRARIWWGNTEAFF
>TRBD2|16|TRBJ2-7|TRBV9|NA
TGTGCCAGCAGCGTAGGGCCCAGCGGGATCTTCTACGAGCAGTACTTC
CASSVGPSGIFYEQYF
>TRBD2|18|TRBJ2-1|TRBV3-1|many
TGTGCCAGCAGCCGTCGGACTAGCGGGGGCCTCTCCTACAATGAGCAGTTCTTC
CASSRRTSGGLSYNEQFF
>NA|15|TRBJ2-1|TRBV29-1|many
TGCAGCGTTGAAGGGGCCTCGAGCTCCTACAATGAGCAGTTCTTC
CSVEGASSSYNEQFF
>TRBD1|20|TRBJ2-2|TRBV5-1|many
TGCGCCAGCAGAAGTTCCGTCCAACCCGGGACAGGGATCAACACCGGGGAGCTGTTTTTT
CASRSSVQPGTGINTGELFF
>NA|13|TRBJ2-5|TRBV7-3|many
TGTGCCAGCAGCCGGGACCCGGTGGAGACCCAGTACTTC
CASSRDPVETQYF
>NA|15|TRBJ2-5|TRBV5-1|many
TGCGCCAGCAGCCCGCTTTTGGGGGGAGGAGAGACCCAGTACTTC
CASSPLLGGGETQYF
>NA|16|TRBJ2-1|TRBV6-6|NA
TGTGCCAGCAGTTACGGTGCCCCAGGGCTCAACAATGAGCAGTTCTTC
CASSYGAPGLNNEQFF
>NA|11|TRBJ2-5|TRBV6-1|many
TGTGCCAGCAGATTCCTTGAGACCCAGTACTTC
CASRFLETQYF
>TRBD2|17|TRBJ2-5|TRBV7-2|few
TGTGCCAGCAGCTTAGAGTTGACTAGCGGGGGTTTAGAGACCCAGTACTTC
CASSLELTSGGLETQYF
>TRBD1|16|TRBJ2-3|TRBV5-1|many
TGCGCCAGCAGCTTGGCCTCAGGGGGCGGCACAGATACGCAGTATTTT
CASSLASGGGTDTQYF
>TRBD2|19|TRBJ2-7|TRBV7-2|few
TGTGCCAGCAGCTCCACTTCTCAGACTAGCGGGAGAAGGACCTACGAGCAGTACTTC
CASSSTSQTSGRRTYEQYF
>TRBD1|14|TRBJ1-2|TRBV19|many
TGTGCCAGCGTCAAGGACAGGGGAGTCTATGGCTACACCTTC
CASVKDRGVYGYTF
>TRBD1|16|TRBJ2-4|TRBV7-9|few
TGTGCCAGCAGGACCGGGACAGGTGGTTCCAAAAACATTCAGTACTTC
CASRTGTGGSKNIQYF
>TRBD1|13|TRBJ1-2|TRBV12-3/TRBV12-4|NA
TGTGCCAGCAGAGACAGGGCGAGTTATGGCTACACCTTC
CASRDRASYGYTF
>NA|10|TRBJ2-7|TRBV23-1|many
TGCGCCAGCAGTCAAACCGAGCAGTACTTC
CASSQTEQYF
>TRBD2|17|TRBJ2-5|TRBV6-2/TRBV6-3|NA
TGTGCCAGCAGCTCCGGGGTCCTAGCGGGGGGGCAGGAGACCCAGTACTTC
CASSSGVLAGGQETQYF
>NA|16|TRBJ2-1|TRBV7-2|many
TGTGCCAGCAGCATCACCGGGACAATTCTTTACAATGAGCAGTTCTTC
CASSITGTILYNEQFF
>TRBD2|14|TRBJ2-1|TRBV6-1|many
TGTGCCATCTCGGGGGGAGGAGGGTACAATGAGCAGTTCTTC
CAISGGGGYNEQFF
>NA|15|TRBJ2-3|TRBV15|NA
TGTGCCACCAGCAGGGTCCAGTATAGGACAGATACGCAGTATTTT
CATSRVQYRTDTQYF
>NA|14|TRBJ2-3|TRBV18|NA
TGTGCCAGCTCACCCGACACGTACACAGATACGCAGTATTTT
CASSPDTYTDTQYF
>NA|14|TRBJ1-5|TRBV5-1|many
TGCGCCAGCAGCTTATCAGGGGCGGAGCAGCCCCAGCATTTT
CASSLSGAEQPQHF
>NA|15|TRBJ2-3|TRBV6-4|NA
TGTGCCAGCAGTGATGGGAGCCGTAATCGGGATACGCAGTATTTT
CASSDGSRNRDTQYF
>NA|13|TRBJ1-1|TRBV12-3/TRBV12-4|many
TGTGCCAGCAGTTTTGGGGCGAACACTGAAGCTTTCTTT
CASSFGANTEAFF
>TRBD2|14|TRBJ2-7|TRBV20-1|NA
TGCAGTGCTAGAGAGTCTAGCGGGACCACCCAGCAGTACTTC
CSARESSGTTQQYF
>TRBD1|14|TRBJ2-7|TRBV7-2|many
TGTGCCAGCAGCGTAAGACAGGGTCCCTACGAGCAGTACTTC
CASSVRQGPYEQYF
>NA|15|TRBJ2-3|TRBV4-3|few
TGCGCCAGCAGCTTCCGTGGGGTGGGGACAGATACGCAGTATTTT
CASSFRGVGTDTQYF
>NA|11|TRBJ2-5|TRBV30|many
TGTGCCTGGAGTTCCGCGGAGACCCAGTACTTC
CAWSSAETQYF
>NA|15|TRBJ2-4|TRBV24-1|NA
TGTGCCACCAGTGGGGCCGGAGACGCCAAAAACATTCAGTACTTC
CATSGAGDAKNIQYF
>TRBD1|14|TRBJ1-4|TRBV3-1|few
TGTGCCAGCAGTCGGGACAGGGGGCGTGAAAAACTGTTTTTT
CASSRDRGREKLFF
>TRBD1|16|TRBJ1-5|TRBV18|few
TGTGCCAGCTCACAGGACAGGAACCTGCGCAATCAGCCCCAGCATTTT
CASSQDRNLRNQPQHF
>NA|13|TRBJ1-1|TRBV10-3|many
TGTTCTACCCGGGTCCCTGGGGGCACTGAAGCTTTCTTT
CSTRVPGGTEAFF
>NA|16|TRBJ2-7|TRBV21-1|NA
TGTGCCAGCAGCAAAGCCGGGGTTTTGGGGCGAAGCGAGCAGTACTTC
CASSKAGVLGRSEQYF
>TRBD2|16|TRBJ2-1|TRBV20-1|many
TGCAGTGCGAGGAGTCGACTAGCGGGGAAGTACAATGAGCAGTTCTTC
CSARSRLAGKYNEQFF
>NA|14|TRBJ1-5|TRBV20-1|NA
TGCAGTGCTATAACAGGGAATAGCAATCAGCCCCAGCATTTT
CSAITGNSNQPQHF
>TRBD2|17|TRBJ2-1|TRBV12-3/TRBV12-4|many
TGTGCCAGCAGGTATACTTCTAGCGGACGATCCTACAATGAGCAGTTCTTC
CASRYTSSGRSYNEQFF
>NA|14|TRBJ2-4|TRBV12-3/TRBV12-4|NA
TGTGCCAGCAGGGGACCGAAAGCCAAAAACATTCAGTACTTC
CASRGPKAKNIQYF
>NA|15|TRBJ2-7|TRBV10-3|NA
TGTGCCATCGGCGGGGGCCGGGAGAGCTCCTACGAGCAGTACTTC
CAIGGGRESSYEQYF
>NA|15|TRBJ2-2|TRBV7-9|few
TGTGCCAGCAGCTTGGGGCTAGCGACCCGAGGGGAGCTGTTTTTT
CASSLGLATRGELFF
>NA|13|TRBJ2-7|TRBV27|many
TGTGCCAGCACCCGGGGGAGCTCCTACGAGCAGTACTTC
CASTRGSSYEQYF
>NA|16|TRBJ2-1|TRBV12-3/TRBV12-4|many
TGTGCCAGCAGCCCCTTGGGGCAGCTCTCCTACAATGAGCAGTTCTTC
CASSPLGQLSYNEQFF
>NA|14|TRBJ2-2|TRBV24-1|many
TGTGCCACTTCACGACAGGAGAACACCGGGGAGCTGTTTTTT
CATSRQENTGELFF
>NA|14|TRBJ1-4|TRBV20-1|few
TGCAGTGCTAGAGATTGGTACGGTGGGGAAAAACTGTTTTTT
CSARDWYGGEKLFF
>TRBD2|14|TRBJ2-5|TRBV15|many
TGTGCCACCAGCAGAGGACTAGCAGAGGAGACCCAGTACTTC
CATSRGLAEETQYF
>NA|13|TRBJ1-2|TRBV29-1|few
TGCAGCGTTGCGGGAGGCGGCGTCTATGGCTACACCTTC
CSVAGGGVYGYTF
>NA|14|TRBJ2-7|TRBV5-1|few
TGCGCCAGCAGCTTGGACGGACAAGGTTACGAGCAGTACTTC
CASSLDGQGYEQYF
>TRBD2|12|TRBJ2-1|TRBV6-5|many
TGTGCCAGCAGTTACAGCGGGGGTCAGCAGTTCTTC
CASSYSGGQQFF
>NA|10|TRBJ1-1|TRBV29-1|many
TGCAGCGTTGCTGGCTACGAAGCTTTCTTT
CSVAGYEAFF
>TRBD2|14|TRBJ2-3|TRBV20-1|many
TGCAGTGCCGGGACTAGCGGGGGGGCAAATACGCAGTATTTT
CSAGTSGGANTQYF
>NA|14|TRBJ2-7|TRBV2|many
TGTGCCAGCAGGGACGCATGGAGCTCCTACGAGCAGTACTTC
CASRDAWSSYEQYF
>NA|13|TRBJ2-2|TRBV2|once
TGTGCCAGCAGTGTGCGAAACACCGGGGAGCTGTTTTTT
CASSVRNTGELFF
>NA|13|TRBJ2-3|TRBV7-8|few
TGTGCCAGCAGCTTATTGGGCACAGATACGCAGTATTTT
CASSLLGTDTQYF
>TRBD1|16|TRBJ2-1|TRBV7-3|many
TGTGCCAGCAGCCTCATGACCGGGACAGGGTTCAATGAGCAGTTCTTC
CASSLMTGTGFNEQFF
>NA|13|TRBJ2-1|TRBV5-4|NA
TGTGCCAGCAGCTTGGACGGCTACAATGAGCAGTTCTTC
CASSLDGYNEQFF
>TRBD1|14|TRBJ1-6|TRBV18|NA
TGTGCCAGCTCCCCGGACAGGGGTAATTCACCCCTCCACTTT
CASSPDRGNSPLHF
>NA|11|TRBJ2-1|TRBV5-1|few
TGCGCCAGCAGCCAGGACTCGGAGCAGTTCTTC
CASSQDSEQFF
>NA|21|TRBJ2-6|TRBV15|few
TGTGCCACCAGCCTAAGATCCGGGGACACTATTTTGTCTTCTGGGGCCAACGTCCTGACTTTC
CATSLRSGDTILSSGANVLTF
>NA|14|TRBJ2-3|TRBV2|NA
TGTGCCAGCAGACCGGGGGAGGGCACAGATACGCAGTATTTT
CASRPGEGTDTQYF
>NA|14|TRBJ2-5|TRBV3-1|many
TGTGCCAGCTCCTTACCGGGACCACAAGAGACCCAGTACTTC
CASSLPGPQETQYF